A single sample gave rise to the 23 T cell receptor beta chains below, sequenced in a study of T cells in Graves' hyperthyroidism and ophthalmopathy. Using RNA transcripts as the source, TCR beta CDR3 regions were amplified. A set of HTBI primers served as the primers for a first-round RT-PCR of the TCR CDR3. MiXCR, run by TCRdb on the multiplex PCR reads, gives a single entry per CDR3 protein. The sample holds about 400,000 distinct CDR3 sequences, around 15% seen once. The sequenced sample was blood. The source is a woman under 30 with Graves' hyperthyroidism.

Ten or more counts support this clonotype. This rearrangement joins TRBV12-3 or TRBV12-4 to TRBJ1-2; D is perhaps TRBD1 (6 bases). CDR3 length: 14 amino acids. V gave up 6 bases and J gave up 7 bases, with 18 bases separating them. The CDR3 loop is CASSPTGYRGGYTF. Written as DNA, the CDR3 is TGTGCCAGCAGCCCGACAGGCTACAGAGGTGGCTACACCTTC.

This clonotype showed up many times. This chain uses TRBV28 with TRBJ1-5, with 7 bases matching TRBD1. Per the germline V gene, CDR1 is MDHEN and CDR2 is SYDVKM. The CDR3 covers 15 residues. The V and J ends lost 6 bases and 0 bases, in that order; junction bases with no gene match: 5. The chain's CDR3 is CASSRDSRSNQPQHF. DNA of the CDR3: TGTGCCAGCAGCCGGGACAGCCGTAGCAATCAGCCCCAGCATTTT.

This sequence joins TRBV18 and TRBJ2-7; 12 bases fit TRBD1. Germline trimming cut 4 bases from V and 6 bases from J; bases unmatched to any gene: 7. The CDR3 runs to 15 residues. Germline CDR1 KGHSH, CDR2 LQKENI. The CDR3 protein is CASSQQGQGAGEQYF. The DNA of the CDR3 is TGTGCCAGCTCACAACAGGGACAGGGGGCGGGCGAGCAGTACTTC.

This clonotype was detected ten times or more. CDR3 residues: CAIAGGSSYEQYF. CDR3 DNA: TGTGCCATCGCTGGGGGCTCCTCCTACGAGCAGTACTTC. The chain joins TRBV10-3 to TRBJ2-7, with D possibly TRBD1 on 6 matching bases. Trimming stripped 8 bases from V and 0 bases from J, with 11 bases between. This CDR3 comprises 13 residues. Per the germline V gene, CDR1 is ENHRY and CDR2 is SYGVKD.

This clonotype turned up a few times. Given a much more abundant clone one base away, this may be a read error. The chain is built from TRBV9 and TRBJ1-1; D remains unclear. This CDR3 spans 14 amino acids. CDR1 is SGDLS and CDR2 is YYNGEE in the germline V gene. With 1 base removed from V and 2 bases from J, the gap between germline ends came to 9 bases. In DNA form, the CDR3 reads TGTGCCAGCAGCGTAAGGGAATTCAACACTGAAGCTTTCTTT. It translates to CASSVREFNTEAFF.

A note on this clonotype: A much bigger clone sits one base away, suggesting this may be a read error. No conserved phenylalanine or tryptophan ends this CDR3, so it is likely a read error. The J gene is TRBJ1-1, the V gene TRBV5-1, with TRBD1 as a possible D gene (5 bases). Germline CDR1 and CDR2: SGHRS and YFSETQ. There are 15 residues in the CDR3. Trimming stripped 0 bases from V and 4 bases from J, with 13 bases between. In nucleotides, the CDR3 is TGCGCCAGCAGCTTGGTAGGGACGCCTCCCACTGAAGCTTTCTCT. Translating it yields CASSLVGTPPTEAFS.

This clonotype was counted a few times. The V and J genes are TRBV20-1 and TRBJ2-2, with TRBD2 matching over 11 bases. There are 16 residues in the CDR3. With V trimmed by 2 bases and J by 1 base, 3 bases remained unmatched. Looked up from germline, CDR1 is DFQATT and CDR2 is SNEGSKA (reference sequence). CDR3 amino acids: CSARRLAGGNTGELFF. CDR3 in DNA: TGCAGTGCTAGAAGGCTAGCGGGGGGGAACACCGGGGAGCTGTTTTTT.

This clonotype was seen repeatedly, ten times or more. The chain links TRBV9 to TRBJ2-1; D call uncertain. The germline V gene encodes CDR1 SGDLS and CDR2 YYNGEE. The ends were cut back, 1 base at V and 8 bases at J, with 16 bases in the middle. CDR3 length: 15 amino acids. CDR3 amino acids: CASSVNWAVGDEQFF. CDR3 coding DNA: TGTGCCAGCAGCGTAAACTGGGCAGTTGGCGATGAGCAGTTCTTC. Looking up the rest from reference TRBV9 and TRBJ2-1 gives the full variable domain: DSGVTQTPKHLITATGQRVTLRCSPRSGDLSVYWYQQSLDQGLQFLIQYYNGEERAKGNILERFSAQQFPDLHSELNLSSLELGDSALYFCASSVNWAVGDEQFFGPGTRLTVL.

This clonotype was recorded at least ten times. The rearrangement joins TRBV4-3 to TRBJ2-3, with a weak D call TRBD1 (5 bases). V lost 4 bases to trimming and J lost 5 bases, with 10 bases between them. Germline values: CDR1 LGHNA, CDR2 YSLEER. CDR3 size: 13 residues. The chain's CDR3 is CASSLIQGDTQYF. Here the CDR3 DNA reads TGCGCCAGCAGCCTTATCCAGGGAGATACGCAGTATTTT.

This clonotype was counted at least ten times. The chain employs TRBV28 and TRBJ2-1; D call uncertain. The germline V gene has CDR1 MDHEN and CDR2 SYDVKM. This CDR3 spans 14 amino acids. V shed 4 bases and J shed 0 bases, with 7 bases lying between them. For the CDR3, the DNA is TGTGCCAGCAGTTCTCCCGGCTCCTACAATGAGCAGTTCTTC. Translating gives CASSSPGSYNEQFF.

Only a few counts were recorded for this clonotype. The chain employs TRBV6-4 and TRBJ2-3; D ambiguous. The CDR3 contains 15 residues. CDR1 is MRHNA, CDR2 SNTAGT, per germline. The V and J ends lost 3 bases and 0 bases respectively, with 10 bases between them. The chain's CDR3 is CASSEQATSTDTQYF. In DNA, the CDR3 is TGTGCCAGCAGTGAGCAGGCGACTAGCACAGATACGCAGTATTTT.

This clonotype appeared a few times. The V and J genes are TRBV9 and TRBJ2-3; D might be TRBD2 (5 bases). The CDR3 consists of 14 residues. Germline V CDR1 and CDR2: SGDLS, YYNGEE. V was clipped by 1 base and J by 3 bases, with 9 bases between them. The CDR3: CASSVQSGTDTQYF. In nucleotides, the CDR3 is TGTGCCAGCAGCGTACAAAGCGGAACAGATACGCAGTATTTT.

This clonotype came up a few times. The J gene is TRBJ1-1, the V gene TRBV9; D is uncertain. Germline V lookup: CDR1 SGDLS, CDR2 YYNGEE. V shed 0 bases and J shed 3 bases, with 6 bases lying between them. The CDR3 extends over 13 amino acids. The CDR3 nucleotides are TGTGCCAGCAGCGTAGGGTCGGACACTGAAGCTTTCTTT. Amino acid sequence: CASSVGSDTEAFF.

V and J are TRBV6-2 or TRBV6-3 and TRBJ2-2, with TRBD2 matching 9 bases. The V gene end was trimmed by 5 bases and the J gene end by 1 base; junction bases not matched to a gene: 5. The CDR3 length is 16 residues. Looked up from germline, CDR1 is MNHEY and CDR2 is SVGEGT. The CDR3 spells CASSRPAGGNTGELFF. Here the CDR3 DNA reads TGTGCCAGCAGTCGCCCAGCGGGAGGGAACACCGGGGAGCTGTTTTTT.

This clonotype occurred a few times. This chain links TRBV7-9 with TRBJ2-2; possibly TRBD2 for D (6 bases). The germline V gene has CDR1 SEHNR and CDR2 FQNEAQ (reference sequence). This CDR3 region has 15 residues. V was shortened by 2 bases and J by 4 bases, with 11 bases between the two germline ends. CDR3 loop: CASSLIRGTTGELFF. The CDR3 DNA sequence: TGTGCCAGCAGCTTAATCCGGGGGACCACCGGGGAGCTGTTTTTT.

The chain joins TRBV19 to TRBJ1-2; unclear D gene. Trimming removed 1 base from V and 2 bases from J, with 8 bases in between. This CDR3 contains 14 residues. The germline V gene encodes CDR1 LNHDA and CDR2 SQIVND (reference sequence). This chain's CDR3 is CASSIVGQNYGYTF. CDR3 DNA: TGTGCCAGTAGTATAGTAGGGCAGAACTATGGCTACACCTTC.

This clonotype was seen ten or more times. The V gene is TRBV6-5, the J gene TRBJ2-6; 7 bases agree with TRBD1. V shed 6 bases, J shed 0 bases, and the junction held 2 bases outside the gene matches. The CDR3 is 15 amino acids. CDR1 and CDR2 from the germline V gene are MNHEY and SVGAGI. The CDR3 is CASSRDSSGANVLTF. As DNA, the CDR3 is TGTGCCAGCAGCAGGGACAGCTCTGGGGCCAACGTCCTGACTTTC.

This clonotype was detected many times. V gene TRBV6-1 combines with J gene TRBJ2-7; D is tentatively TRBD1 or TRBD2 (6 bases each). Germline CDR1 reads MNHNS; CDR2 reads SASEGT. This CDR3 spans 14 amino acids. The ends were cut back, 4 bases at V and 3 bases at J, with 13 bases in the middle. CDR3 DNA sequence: TGTGCCAGCAGTGGCGGGACAAGGGTCTACGAGCAGTACTTC. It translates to CASSGGTRVYEQYF.

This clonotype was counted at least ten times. The CDR3 nucleotides read TGTGCCAGCAGCCGCGGGACAGGGGGTTACGAGCAGTACTTC. This sequence encodes CASSRGTGGYEQYF. This chain links TRBV28 with TRBJ2-7; 11 nucleotides match TRBD1. The V and J ends lost 6 bases and 4 bases, in that order; junction bases with no gene match: 5. Germline CDR1 MDHEN, CDR2 SYDVKM. The CDR3 sequence is 14 residues long.

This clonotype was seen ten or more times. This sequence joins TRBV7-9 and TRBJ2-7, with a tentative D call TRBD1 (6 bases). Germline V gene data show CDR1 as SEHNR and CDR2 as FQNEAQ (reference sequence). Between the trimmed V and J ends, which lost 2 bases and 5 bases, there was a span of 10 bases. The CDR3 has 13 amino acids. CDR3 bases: TGTGCCAGCAGCTTATCGACAGGAGACGAGCAGTACTTC. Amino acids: CASSLSTGDEQYF.

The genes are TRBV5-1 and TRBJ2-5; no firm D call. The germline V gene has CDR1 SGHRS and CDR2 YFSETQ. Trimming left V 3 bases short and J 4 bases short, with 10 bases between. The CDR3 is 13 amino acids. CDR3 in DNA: TGCGCCAGCAGCTCGGCAGCAGGAGAGACCCAGTACTTC. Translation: CASSSAAGETQYF.

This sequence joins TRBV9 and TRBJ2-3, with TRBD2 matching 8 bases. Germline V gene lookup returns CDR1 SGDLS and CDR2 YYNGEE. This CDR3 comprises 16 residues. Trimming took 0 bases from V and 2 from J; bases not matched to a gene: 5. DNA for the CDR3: TGTGCCAGCAGCGTAGCGATAGCGGGACTCACAGATACGCAGTATTTT. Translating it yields CASSVAIAGLTDTQYF.

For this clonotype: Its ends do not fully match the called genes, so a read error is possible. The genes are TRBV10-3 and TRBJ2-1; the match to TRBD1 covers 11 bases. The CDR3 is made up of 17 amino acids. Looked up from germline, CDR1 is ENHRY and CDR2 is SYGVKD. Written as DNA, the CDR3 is TGTGCCATCAGGGAGGTCGGCGGGACAGGGGGTAACAATGGGCAGTTCTTC. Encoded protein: CAIREVGGTGGNNGQFF.